This TCR delta chain emerged from a study of gamma-delta T cells after stem cell transplantation. The CDR3 extends over 17 amino acids. Losses at the gene ends were 0 bases for V and 8 bases for J; bases not matched to a gene: 17. The germline gives CDR1 GEAIGNYY, CDR2 EKD. TCRdb re-processed the RT-PCR reads using CATT. This sample has about 800 delta-chain clones; around 20% occur once, and the top ten carry 32%. This clone came up a few times. This rearrangement joins TRDV2 to TRDJ1, with 7 bases fitting TRDD3. This clonotype originated in a human donor. It is not recorded whose cells these are; they may come from a transplant donor. The specimen sequenced was gamma-delta T cells. The CDR3 DNA is TGTGCCTGTGACACCGTTCCCTCTCGCTGGGGGGTAAGCAAACTCATCTTT. Its protein is CACDTVPSRWGVSKLIF.